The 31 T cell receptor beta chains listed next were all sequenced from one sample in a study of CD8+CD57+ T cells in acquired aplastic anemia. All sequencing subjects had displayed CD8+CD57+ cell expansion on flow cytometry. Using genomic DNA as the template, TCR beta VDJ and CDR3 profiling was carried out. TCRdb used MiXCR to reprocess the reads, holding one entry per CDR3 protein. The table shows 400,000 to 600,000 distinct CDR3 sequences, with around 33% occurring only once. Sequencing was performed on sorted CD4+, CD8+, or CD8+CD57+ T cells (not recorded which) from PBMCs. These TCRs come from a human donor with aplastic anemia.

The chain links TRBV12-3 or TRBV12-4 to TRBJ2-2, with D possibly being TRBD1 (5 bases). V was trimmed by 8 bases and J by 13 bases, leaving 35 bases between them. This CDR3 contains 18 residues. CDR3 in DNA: TGTGCCAGCGGCGACAGCAGTCTATCCTTGGTAGGAGTAATGGCGCTGTTTTTT. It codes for CASGDSSLSLVGVMALFF.

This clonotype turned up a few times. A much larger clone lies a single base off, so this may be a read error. CDR3 protein: CSARTSRTGSTDTQYF. The CDR3 nucleotides read TGCAGTGCTAGGACCTCGCGGACAGGGAGCACAGATACGCAGTATTTT. The V call is TRBV20-1, the J call TRBJ2-3, with 8 bases identical to TRBD1. Germline-derived CDR1 and CDR2 are DFQATT and SNEGSKA (reference sequence). The CDR3 spans 16 residues. V lost 3 bases, J lost 0 bases, and 8 bases stayed unmatched.

CDR3 sequence reads: CASSEGAYGTEAFF. For the CDR3, the DNA is TGTGCCAGCAGTGAAGGCGCCTATGGTACTGAAGCTTTCTTT. The chain couples TRBV2 to TRBJ1-1; D gene unclear. This CDR3 contains 14 residues. Germline assignment: CDR1 SNHLY and CDR2 FYNNEI. V was trimmed by 1 base and J by 5 bases, leaving 11 bases between them.

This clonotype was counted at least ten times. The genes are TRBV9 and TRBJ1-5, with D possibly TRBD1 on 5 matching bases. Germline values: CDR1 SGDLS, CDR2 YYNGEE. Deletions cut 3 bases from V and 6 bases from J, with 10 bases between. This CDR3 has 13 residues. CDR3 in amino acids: CASSEGPGQPQHF. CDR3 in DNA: TGTGCCAGCAGCGAGGGACCCGGTCAGCCCCAGCATTTT. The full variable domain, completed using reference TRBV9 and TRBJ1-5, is DSGVTQTPKHLITATGQRVTLRCSPRSGDLSVYWYQQSLDQGLQFLIQYYNGEERAKGNILERFSAQQFPDLHSELNLSSLELGDSALYFCASSEGPGQPQHFGDGTRLSIL.

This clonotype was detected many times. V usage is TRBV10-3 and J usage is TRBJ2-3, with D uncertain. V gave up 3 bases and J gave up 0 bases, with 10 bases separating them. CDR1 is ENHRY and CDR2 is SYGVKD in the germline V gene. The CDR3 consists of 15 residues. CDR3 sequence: CAISDWAVSTDTQYF. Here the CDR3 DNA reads TGTGCCATCAGTGATTGGGCGGTTAGCACAGATACGCAGTATTTT.

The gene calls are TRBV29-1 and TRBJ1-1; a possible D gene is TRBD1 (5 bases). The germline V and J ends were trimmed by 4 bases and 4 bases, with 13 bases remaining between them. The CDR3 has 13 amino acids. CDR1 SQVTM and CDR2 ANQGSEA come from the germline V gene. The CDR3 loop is CSVGTFGATEAFF. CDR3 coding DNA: TGCAGCGTTGGGACCTTCGGGGCCACTGAAGCTTTCTTT.

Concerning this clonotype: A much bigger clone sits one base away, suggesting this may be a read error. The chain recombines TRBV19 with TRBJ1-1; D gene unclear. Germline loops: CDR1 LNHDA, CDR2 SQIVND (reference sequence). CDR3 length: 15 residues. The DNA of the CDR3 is TGTGCCCGTAGTCCGACCGTCATTGCGAACACTGAAGCTTTCTTT. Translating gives CARSPTVIANTEAFF.

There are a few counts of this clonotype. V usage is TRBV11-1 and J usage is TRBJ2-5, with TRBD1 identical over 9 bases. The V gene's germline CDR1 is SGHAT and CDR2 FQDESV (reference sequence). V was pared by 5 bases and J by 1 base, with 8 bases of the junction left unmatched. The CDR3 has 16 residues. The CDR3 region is CASSQGQGPLQETQYF. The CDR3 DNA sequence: TGTGCCAGCAGCCAGGGACAGGGACCCCTCCAAGAGACCCAGTACTTC.

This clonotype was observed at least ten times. The DNA of the CDR3 is TGTGCCAGCAGGCAGGGGCTTAGCAATCAGCCCCAGCATTTT. Protein: CASRQGLSNQPQHF. The chain combines TRBV2 with TRBJ1-5, with D perhaps TRBD1 (6 bases). V was clipped by 6 bases and J by 0 bases, with 9 bases between them. The CDR3 is 14 residues long. Germline V CDR1 and CDR2: SNHLY, FYNNEI.

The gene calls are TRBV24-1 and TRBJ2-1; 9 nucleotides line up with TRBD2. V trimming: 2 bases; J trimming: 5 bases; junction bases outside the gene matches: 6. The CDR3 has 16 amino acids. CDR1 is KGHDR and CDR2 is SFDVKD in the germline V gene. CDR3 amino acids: CATSDSNSGSNNEQFF. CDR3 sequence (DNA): TGTGCCACCAGTGATTCCAATAGCGGGAGTAACAATGAGCAGTTCTTC.

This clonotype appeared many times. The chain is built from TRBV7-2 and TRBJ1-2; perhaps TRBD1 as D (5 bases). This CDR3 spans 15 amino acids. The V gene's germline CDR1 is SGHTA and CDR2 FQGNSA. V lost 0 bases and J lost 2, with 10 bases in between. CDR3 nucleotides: TGTGCCAGCAGCTTAGCGGGGACGGACAACTATGGCTACACCTTC. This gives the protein CASSLAGTDNYGYTF.

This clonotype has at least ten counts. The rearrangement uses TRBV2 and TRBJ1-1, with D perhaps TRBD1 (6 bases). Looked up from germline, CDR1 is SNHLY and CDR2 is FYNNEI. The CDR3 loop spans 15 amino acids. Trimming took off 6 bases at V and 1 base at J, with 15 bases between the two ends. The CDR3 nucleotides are TGTGCCAGCAGGTTTGACAGGACCTCGAACACTGAAGCTTTCTTT. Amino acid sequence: CASRFDRTSNTEAFF. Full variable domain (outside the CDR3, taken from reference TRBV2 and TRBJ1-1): EPEVTQTPSHQVTQMGQEVILRCVPISNHLYFYWYRQILGQKVEFLVSFYNNEISEKSEIFDDQFSVERPDGSNFTLKIRSTKLEDSAMYFCASRFDRTSNTEAFFGQGTRLTVV.

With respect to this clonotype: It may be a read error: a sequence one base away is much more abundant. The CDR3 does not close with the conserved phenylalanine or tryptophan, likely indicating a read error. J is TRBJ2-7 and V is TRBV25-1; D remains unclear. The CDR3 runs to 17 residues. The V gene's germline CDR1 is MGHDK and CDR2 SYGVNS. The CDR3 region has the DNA TGCGCCAGCAGTGAGGAAGGCGCCGGAGTATCCACCTACGAGCAGTACCTC. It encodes CASSEEGAGVSTYEQYL.

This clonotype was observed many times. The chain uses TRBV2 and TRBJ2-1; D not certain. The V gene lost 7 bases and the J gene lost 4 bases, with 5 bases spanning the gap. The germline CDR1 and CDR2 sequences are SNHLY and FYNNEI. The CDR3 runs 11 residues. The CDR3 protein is CASIRYNEQFF. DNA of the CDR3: TGTGCCAGCATCCGATACAATGAGCAGTTCTTC.

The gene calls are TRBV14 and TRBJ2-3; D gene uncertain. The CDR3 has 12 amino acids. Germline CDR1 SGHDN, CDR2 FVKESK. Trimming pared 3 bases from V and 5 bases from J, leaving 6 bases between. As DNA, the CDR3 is TGTGCCAGCAGCCATATAGGAGATACGCAGTATTTT. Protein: CASSHIGDTQYF.

This CDR3 is CAWGQNTEAFF. CDR3 coding DNA: TGTGCCTGGGGACAGAACACTGAAGCTTTCTTT. The gene calls are TRBV7-2 and TRBJ1-1; D possibly corresponds to TRBD1 (6 bases). Germline CDR1 SGHTA, CDR2 FQGNSA. CDR3 length: 11 amino acids. V lost 11 bases and J lost 1, with 8 bases in between.

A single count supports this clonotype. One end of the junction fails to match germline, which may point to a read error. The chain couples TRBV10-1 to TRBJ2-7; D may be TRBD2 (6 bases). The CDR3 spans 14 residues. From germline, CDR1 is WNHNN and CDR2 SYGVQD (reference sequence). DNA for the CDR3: TGTGCCAGCAGCGTAGTTGGAGGGGACTACGAGCAGTACTTC. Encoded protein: CASSVVGGDYEQYF.

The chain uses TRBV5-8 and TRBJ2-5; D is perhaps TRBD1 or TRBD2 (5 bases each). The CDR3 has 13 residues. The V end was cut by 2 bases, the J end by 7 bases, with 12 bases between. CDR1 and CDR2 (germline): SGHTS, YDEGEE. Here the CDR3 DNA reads TGTGCCAGCAGCTTATCACGGGGCGGGACCCAGTACTTC. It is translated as CASSLSRGGTQYF.

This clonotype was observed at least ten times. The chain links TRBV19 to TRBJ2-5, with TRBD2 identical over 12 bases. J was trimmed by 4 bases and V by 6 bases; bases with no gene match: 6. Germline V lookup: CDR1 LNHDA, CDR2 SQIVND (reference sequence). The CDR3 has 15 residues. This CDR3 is CASSRLAGVVETQYF. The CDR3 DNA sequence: TGTGCCAGTAGCAGACTAGCGGGAGTGGTAGAGACCCAGTACTTC.

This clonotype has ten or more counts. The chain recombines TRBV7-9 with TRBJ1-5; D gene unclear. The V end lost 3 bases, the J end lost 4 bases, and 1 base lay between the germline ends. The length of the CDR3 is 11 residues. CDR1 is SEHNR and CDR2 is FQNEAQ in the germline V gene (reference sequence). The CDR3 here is CASSFNQPQHF. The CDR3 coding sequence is TGTGCCAGCAGCTTTAATCAGCCCCAGCATTTT.

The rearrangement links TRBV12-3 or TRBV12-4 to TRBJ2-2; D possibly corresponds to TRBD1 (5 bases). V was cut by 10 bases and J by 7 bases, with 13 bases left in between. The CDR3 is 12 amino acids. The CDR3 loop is CANRQLGGELFF. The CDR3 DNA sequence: TGTGCCAACAGACAGTTAGGCGGGGAGCTGTTTTTT.

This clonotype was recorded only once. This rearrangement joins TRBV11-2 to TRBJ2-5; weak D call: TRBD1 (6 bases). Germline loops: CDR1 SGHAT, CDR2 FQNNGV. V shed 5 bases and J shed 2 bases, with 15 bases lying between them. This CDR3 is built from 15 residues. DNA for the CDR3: TGTGCCAGCAGCCTCACCGGGACACCACAAGAGACCCAGTACTTC. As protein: CASSLTGTPQETQYF.

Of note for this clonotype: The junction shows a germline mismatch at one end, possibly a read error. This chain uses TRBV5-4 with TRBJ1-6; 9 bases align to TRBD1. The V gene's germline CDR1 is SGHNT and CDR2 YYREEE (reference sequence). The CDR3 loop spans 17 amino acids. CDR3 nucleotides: TGCGCCAGCAGCGTGGCCGGGACAGGGATTCGGAATTCACCCCTCCACTTT. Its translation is CASSVAGTGIRNSPLHF.

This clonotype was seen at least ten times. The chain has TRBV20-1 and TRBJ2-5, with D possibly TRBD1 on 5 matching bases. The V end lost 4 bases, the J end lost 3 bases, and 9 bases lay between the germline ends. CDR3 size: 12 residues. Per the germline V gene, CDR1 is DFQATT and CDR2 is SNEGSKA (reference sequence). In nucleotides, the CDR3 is TGCAGTGCTACAGGGTTGAAAGAGACCCAGTACTTC. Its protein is CSATGLKETQYF.

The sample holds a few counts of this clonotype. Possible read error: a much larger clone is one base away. CDR3 residues: CASSQGDRRYTF. In DNA, the CDR3 is TGTGCCAGCAGCCAAGGTGATCGTCGCTACACCTTC. V usage is TRBV14 and J usage is TRBJ1-2; D is undetermined. V lost 1 base, J lost 9 bases, and 9 bases lay in between. CDR1 SGHDN and CDR2 FVKESK come from the germline V gene. This CDR3 spans 12 amino acids.

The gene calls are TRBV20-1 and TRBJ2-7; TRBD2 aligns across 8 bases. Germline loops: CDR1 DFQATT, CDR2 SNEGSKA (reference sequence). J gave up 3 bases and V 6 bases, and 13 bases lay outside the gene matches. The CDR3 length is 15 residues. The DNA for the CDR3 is TGCAGTGCGGACGACCCAATAGCGGGAAACTACGAGCAGTACTTC. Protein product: CSADDPIAGNYEQYF.

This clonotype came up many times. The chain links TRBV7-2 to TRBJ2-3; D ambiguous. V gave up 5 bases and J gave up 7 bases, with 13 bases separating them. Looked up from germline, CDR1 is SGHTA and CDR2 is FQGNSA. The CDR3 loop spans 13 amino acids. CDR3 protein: CASSPAGWNTQYF. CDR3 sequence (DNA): TGTGCCAGCAGCCCCGCCGGGTGGAATACGCAGTATTTT.

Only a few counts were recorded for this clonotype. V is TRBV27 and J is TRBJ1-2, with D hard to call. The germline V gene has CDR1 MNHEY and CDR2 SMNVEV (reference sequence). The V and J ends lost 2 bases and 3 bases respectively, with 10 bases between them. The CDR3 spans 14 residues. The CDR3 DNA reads TGTGCCAGCAGTTTACAAAGGCAGGACTATGGCTACACCTTC. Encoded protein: CASSLQRQDYGYTF.

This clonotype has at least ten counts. The CDR3 protein is CASSMSPHTIYF. The CDR3 nucleotides are TGTGCCAGTAGTATGAGCCCCCACACCATATATTTT. The chain has TRBV19 and TRBJ1-3; unclear D gene. V gave up 3 bases and J gave up 8 bases, with 8 bases separating them. Germline V lookup: CDR1 LNHDA, CDR2 SQIVND (reference sequence). The CDR3 is made up of 12 amino acids.

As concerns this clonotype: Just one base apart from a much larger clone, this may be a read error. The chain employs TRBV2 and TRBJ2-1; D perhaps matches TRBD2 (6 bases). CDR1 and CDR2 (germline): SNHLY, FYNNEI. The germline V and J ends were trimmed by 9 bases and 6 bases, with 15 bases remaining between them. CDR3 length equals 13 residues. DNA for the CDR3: TGTGCCAGTAACGGGGAGGCGGGCAATGAGCAGTTCTTC. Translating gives CASNGEAGNEQFF.

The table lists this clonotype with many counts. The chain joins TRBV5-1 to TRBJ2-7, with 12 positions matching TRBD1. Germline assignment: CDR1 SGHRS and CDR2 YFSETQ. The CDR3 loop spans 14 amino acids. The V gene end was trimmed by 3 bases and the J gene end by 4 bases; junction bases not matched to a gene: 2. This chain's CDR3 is CASSSGQGAYEQYF. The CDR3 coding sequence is TGCGCCAGCAGCTCGGGACAGGGGGCTTACGAGCAGTACTTC. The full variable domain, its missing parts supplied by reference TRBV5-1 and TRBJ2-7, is KAGVTQTPRYLIKTRGQQVTLSCSPISGHRSVSWYQQTPGQGLQFLFEYFSETQRNKGNFPGRFSGRQFSNSRSEMNVSTLELGDSALYLCASSSGQGAYEQYFGPGTRLTVT.